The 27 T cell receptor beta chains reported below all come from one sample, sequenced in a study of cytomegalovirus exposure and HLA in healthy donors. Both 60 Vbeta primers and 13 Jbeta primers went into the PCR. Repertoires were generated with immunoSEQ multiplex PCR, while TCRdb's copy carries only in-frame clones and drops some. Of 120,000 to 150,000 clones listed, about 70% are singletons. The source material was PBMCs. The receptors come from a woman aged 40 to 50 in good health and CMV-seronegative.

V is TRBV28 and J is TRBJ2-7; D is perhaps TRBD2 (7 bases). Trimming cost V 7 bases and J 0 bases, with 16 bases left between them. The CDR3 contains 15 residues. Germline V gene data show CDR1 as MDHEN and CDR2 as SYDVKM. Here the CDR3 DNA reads TGTGCCAGCACCACCGAGGGGGGGCCCTCCTACGAGCAGTACTTC. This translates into CASTTEGGPSYEQYF.

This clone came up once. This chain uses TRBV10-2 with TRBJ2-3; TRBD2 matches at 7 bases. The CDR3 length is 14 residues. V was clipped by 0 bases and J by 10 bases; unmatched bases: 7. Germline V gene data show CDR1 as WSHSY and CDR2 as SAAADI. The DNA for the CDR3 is TGCGCCAGCAGTGAGTCTGGGGGGGACGAATCGCAGTATTTT. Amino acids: CASSESGGDESQYF.

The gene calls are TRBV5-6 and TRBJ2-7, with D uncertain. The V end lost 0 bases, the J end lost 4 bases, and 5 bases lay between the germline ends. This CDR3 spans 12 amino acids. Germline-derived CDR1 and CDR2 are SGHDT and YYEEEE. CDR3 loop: CASSLARYEQYF. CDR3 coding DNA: TGTGCCAGCAGCTTGGCACGGTACGAGCAGTACTTC.

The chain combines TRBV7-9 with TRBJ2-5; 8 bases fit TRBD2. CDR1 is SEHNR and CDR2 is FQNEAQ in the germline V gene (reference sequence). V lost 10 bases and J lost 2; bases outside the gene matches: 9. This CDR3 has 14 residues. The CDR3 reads CAITAGGKQETQYF. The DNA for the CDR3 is TGTGCCATTACGGCGGGAGGAAAACAAGAGACCCAGTACTTC.

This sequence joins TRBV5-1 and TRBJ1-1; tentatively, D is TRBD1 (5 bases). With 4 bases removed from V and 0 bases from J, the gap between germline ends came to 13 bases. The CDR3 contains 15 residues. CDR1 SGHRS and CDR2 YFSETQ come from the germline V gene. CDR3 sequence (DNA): TGCGCCAGCAGCCAGTCAGGGTTTCTGAACACTGAAGCTTTCTTT. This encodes CASSQSGFLNTEAFF.

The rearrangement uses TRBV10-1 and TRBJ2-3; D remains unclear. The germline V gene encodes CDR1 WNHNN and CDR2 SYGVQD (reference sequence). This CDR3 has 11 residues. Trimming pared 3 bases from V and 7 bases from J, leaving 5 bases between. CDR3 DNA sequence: TGCGCCAGCAGTGACGAGAATACGCAGTATTTT. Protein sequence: CASSDENTQYF.

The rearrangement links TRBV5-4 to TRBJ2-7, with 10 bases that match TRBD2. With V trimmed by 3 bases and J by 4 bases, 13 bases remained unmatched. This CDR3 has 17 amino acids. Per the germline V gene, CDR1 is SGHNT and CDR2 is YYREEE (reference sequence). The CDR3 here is CASSSSSASGGLYEQYF. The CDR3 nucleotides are TGTGCCAGCAGCTCTTCATCGGCTAGCGGGGGTCTTTACGAGCAGTACTTC.

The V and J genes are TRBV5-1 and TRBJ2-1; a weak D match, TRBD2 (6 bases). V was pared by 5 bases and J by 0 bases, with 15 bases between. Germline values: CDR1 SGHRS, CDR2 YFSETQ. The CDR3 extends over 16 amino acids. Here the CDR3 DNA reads TGCGCCAGCAGTACCCGGGAGCTCAGCTCCTACAATGAGCAGTTCTTC. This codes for CASSTRELSSYNEQFF. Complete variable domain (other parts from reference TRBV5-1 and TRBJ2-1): KAGVTQTPRYLIKTRGQQVTLSCSPISGHRSVSWYQQTPGQGLQFLFEYFSETQRNKGNFPGRFSGRQFSNSRSEMNVSTLELGDSALYLCASSTRELSSYNEQFFGPGTRLTVL.

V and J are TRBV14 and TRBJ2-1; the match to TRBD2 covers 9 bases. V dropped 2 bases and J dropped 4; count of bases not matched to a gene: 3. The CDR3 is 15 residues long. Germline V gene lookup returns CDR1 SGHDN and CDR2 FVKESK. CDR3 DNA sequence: TGTGCCAGCAGCCAACAAACTAGCGGGTACAATGAGCAGTTCTTC. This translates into CASSQQTSGYNEQFF.

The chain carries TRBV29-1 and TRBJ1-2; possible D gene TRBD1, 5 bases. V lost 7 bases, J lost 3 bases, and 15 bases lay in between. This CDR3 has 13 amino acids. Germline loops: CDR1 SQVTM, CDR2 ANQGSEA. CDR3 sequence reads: CSAGEGEHYGYTF. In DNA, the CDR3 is TGCAGCGCCGGAGAAGGGGAACACTATGGCTACACCTTC.

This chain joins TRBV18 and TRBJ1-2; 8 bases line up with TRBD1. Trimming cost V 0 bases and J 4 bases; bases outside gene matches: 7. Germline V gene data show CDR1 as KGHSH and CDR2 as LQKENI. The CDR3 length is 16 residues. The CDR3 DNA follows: TGTGCCAGCTCACCACCGACAGGGGATAAGGGCTATGGCTACACCTTC. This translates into CASSPPTGDKGYGYTF.

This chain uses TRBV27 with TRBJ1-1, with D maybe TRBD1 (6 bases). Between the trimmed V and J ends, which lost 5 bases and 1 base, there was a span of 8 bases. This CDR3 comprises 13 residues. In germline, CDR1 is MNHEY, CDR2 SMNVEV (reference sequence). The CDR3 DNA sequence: TGTGCCAGCAGTGAGACAGGGAACACTGAAGCTTTCTTT. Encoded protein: CASSETGNTEAFF.

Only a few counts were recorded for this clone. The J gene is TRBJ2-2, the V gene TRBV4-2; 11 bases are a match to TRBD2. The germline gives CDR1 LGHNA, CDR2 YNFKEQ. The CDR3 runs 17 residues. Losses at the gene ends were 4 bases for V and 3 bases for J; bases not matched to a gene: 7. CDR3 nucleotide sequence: TGTGCCAGCAGCCCAACTAGCGGGAGCAGGTACACCGGGGAGCTGTTTTTT. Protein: CASSPTSGSRYTGELFF.

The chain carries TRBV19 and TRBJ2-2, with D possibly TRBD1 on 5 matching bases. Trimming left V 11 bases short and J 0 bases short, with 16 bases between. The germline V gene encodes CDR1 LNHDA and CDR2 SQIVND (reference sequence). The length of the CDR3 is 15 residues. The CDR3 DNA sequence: TGTGCCGCTAAGTCTCTACAGGCGAACACCGGGGAGCTGTTTTTT. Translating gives CAAKSLQANTGELFF.

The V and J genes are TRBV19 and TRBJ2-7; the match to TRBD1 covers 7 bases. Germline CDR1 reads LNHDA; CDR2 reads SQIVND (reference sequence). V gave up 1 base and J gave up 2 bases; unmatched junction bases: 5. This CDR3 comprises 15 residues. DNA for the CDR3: TGTGCCAGTAGTATAGCGGACAGGAGGCCCTACGAGCAGTACTTC. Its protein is CASSIADRRPYEQYF. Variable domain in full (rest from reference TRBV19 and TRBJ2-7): DGGITQSPKYLFRKEGQNVTLSCEQNLNHDAMYWYRQDPGQGLRLIYYSQIVNDFQKGDIAEGYSVSREKKESFPLTVTSAQKNPTAFYLCASSIADRRPYEQYFGPGTRLTVT.

The CDR3 DNA reads TGTGCCAGCTCACCCCTCGGGACAGGGATGAACGAGCAGTACTTC. It yields the protein CASSPLGTGMNEQYF. The genes are TRBV18 and TRBJ2-7, with 9 nucleotides matching TRBD1. V gave up 3 bases and J gave up 5 bases; unmatched junction bases: 8. Germline V gene data show CDR1 as KGHSH and CDR2 as LQKENI. There are 15 residues in the CDR3.

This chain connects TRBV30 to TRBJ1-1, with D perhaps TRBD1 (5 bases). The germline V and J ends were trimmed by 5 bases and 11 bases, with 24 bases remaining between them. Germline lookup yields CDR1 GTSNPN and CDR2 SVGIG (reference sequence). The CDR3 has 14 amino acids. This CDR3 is CAWSRETQGRVAFF. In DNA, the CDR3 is TGTGCCTGGTCCCGGGAGACGCAGGGCAGGGTGGCTTTCTTT.

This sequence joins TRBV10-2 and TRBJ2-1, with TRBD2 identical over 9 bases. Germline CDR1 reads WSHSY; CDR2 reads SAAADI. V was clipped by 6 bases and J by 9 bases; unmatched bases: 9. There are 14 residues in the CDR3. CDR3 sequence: CASRLGGTSIEQFF. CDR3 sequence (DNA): TGCGCCAGCAGACTTGGCGGGACTAGCATTGAGCAGTTCTTC.

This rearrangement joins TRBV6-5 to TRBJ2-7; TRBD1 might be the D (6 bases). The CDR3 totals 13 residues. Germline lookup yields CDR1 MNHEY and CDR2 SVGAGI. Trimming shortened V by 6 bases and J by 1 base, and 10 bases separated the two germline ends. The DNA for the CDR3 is TGTGCCAGCAGGGGCAGGGGTTCCTACGAGCAGTACTTC. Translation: CASRGRGSYEQYF.

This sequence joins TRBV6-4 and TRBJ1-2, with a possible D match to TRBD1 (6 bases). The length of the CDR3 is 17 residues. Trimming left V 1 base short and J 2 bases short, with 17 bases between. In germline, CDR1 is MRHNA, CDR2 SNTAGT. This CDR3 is CASSDWDQGQTNYGYTF. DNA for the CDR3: TGTGCCAGCAGTGACTGGGATCAGGGGCAGACGAACTATGGCTACACCTTC.

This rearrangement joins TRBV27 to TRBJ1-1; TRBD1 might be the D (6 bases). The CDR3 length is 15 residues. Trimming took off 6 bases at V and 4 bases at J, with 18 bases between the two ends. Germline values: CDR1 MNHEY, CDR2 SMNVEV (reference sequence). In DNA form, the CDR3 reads TGTGCCAGCAGCAACTTGTTGGGGGCTAGCACTGAAGCTTTCTTT. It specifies CASSNLLGASTEAFF.

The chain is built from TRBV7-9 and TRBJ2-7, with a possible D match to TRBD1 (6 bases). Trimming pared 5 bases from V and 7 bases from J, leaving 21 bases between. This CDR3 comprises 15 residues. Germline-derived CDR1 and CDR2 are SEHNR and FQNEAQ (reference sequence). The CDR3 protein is CASSPQGHEMGEQYF. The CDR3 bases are TGTGCCAGCAGCCCCCAGGGACACGAGATGGGGGAGCAGTACTTC.

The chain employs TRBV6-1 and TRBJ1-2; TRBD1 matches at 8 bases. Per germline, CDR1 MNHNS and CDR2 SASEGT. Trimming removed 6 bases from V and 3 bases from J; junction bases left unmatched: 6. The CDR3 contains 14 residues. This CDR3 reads CASREQGVDYGYTF. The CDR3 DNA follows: TGTGCCAGCAGAGAACAGGGGGTTGACTATGGCTACACCTTC.

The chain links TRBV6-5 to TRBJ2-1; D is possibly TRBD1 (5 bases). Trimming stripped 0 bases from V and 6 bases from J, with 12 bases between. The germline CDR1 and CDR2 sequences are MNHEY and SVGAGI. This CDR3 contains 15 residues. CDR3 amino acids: CASSYSAGIGNEQFF. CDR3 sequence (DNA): TGTGCCAGCAGTTACTCGGCAGGGATTGGCAATGAGCAGTTCTTC.

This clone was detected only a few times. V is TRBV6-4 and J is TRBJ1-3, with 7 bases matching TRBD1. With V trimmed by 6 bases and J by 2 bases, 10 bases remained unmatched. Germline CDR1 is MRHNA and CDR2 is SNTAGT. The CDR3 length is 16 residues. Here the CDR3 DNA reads TGTGCCAGCAGGGCGTACAGGGGAGAGGCTGGAAACACCATATATTTT. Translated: CASRAYRGEAGNTIYF.

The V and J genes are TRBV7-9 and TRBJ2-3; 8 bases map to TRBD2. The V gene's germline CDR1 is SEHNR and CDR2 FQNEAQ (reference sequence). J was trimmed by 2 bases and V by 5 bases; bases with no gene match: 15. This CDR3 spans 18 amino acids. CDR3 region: CASSPPGGVAGTTDTQYF. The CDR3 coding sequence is TGTGCCAGCAGCCCACCGGGGGGGGTAGCGGGAACCACAGATACGCAGTATTTT. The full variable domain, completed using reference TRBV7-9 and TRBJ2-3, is DTGVSQNPRHKITKRGQNVTFRCDPISEHNRLYWYRQTLGQGPEFLTYFQNEAQLEKSRLLSDRFSAERPKGSFSTLEIQRTEQGDSAMYLCASSPPGGVAGTTDTQYFGPGTRLTVL.

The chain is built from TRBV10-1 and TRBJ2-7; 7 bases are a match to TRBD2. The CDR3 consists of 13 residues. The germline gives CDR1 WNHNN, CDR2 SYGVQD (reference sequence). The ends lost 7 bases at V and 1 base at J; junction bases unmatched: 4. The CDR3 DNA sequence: TGCGCCAGCACCTGGGGGGGGTCCTACGAGCAGTACTTC. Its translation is CASTWGGSYEQYF.